Included here is one T cell receptor beta chain sequence, with context. Its specificity is not known. The data were obtained in a study of relationships among human T cell subsets. Study-wide findings and caveats: Over 60% of CD8+ cytotoxic sequences were in clones over 100 reads; regulatory and Th2 had few. Substantial CDR3 sharing among Th1, Th2 and regulatory cells suggested stochastic fate choice.

TCR alpha and beta CDR3s were amplified from mRNA by semiquantitative ARM-PCR. Exponential amplification used communal superprimers after tagged nested gene-specific primers in ARM-PCR. Nested primers were removed by exonuclease before the second PCR round. One entry per CDR3 protein, called by TCRdb with MiXCR from the multiplex PCR reads. In the table there are more than 4,500 distinct CDR3 sequences, around 75% of which are singletons. The sequence derives from a man aged 40-50 years in good health. Sequences were obtained from total T cells sorted from blood.

In DNA, the CDR3 is TGTGCCAGCAGTTTAGCAGGGGCTCTTAGCAATCAGCCCCAGCATTTT. As protein: CASSLAGALSNQPQHF. J is TRBJ1-5 and V is TRBV27, with D perhaps matching TRBD1 (6 bases). Trimming cost V 2 bases and J 0 bases, with 11 bases left between them. The CDR3 extends over 16 amino acids. Per germline, CDR1 MNHEY and CDR2 SMNVEV (reference sequence).